The source of this T cell receptor (beta chain) is a study of T cells after somatic rescue of genetic block. Sequenced by immunoSEQ multiplex PCR; TCRdb stores in-frame clones only, minus some. The top ten clones hold around 3% of a sample with 70,000 or so clones, about 91% of them seen once. CDR1 and CDR2 (germline): ENHRY, SYGVKD. This CDR3 contains 12 residues. V shed 2 bases and J shed 10 bases, with 11 bases lying between them. The sequencing sample was made of peripheral blood mononuclear cells (PBMCs). The chain has TRBV10-3 and TRBJ1-1, with D maybe TRBD1 (5 bases). The source of this sequence is a man aged 40-49 years. The CDR3 sequence is CAISEESGRAFF. The CDR3 DNA reads TGTGCCATCAGTGAGGAGTCAGGGAGAGCTTTCTTT.